The 24 T cell receptor beta chains in this list originate from one sample, sequenced in a study of shared clonotypes between healthy human individuals. Assay used: immunoSEQ multiplex PCR; TCRdb lists only in-frame clones, some missing. The sample has about 560,000 clones, around 78% seen once. Sample: PBMCs. The receptors derive from a woman between 40 and 50 years old in good health. Some clones in this sample may be carry-over from other donors' samples.

The chain joins TRBV28 to TRBJ2-2; D is possibly TRBD2 (6 bases). This CDR3 spans 18 amino acids. The V end lost 7 bases, the J end lost 6 bases, and 27 bases lay between the germline ends. Germline CDR1 is MDHEN and CDR2 is SYDVKM. CDR3 sequence reads: CASIRGDPGGPIAGELFF. Written as DNA, the CDR3 is TGTGCCAGCATAAGAGGGGATCCCGGAGGGCCTATAGCCGGGGAGCTGTTTTTT.

This rearrangement joins TRBV28 to TRBJ1-3, with a possible D match to TRBD1 (6 bases). V was cut by 5 bases and J by 4 bases, with 18 bases left in between. Per germline, CDR1 MDHEN and CDR2 SYDVKM. This CDR3 spans 16 amino acids. CDR3 in DNA: TGTGCCAGCAGTCCCCCCGGCGGGGGGCTAGGAAACACCATATATTTT. Encoded protein: CASSPPGGGLGNTIYF.

This clone was detected only once. V is TRBV2 and J is TRBJ2-1; 7 bases line up with TRBD1. V dropped 8 bases and J dropped 6; count of bases not matched to a gene: 10. CDR3 length equals 14 residues. Germline lookup yields CDR1 SNHLY and CDR2 FYNNEI. The CDR3 spells CASDFGTEFNEQFF. The CDR3 nucleotides read TGTGCCAGCGATTTCGGGACAGAATTCAATGAGCAGTTCTTC.

V and J are TRBV7-2 and TRBJ1-1, with unresolved D. Germline V CDR1 and CDR2: SGHTA, FQGNSA. The V gene lost 1 base and the J gene lost 0 bases, with 9 bases spanning the gap. The CDR3 covers 15 residues. This CDR3 is CASSLGTALNTEAFF. The CDR3 bases are TGTGCCAGCAGCTTAGGAACAGCCCTGAACACTGAAGCTTTCTTT.

Many counts were recorded for this clone. The V call is TRBV28, the J call TRBJ1-3, with no clear D. V lost 5 bases to trimming and J lost 5 bases, with 19 bases between them. The CDR3 loop spans 16 amino acids. Looked up from germline, CDR1 is MDHEN and CDR2 is SYDVKM. The CDR3 bases are TGTGCCAGCAGTAGACATACCGGGAACTCAAGAAACACCATATATTTT. Encoded protein: CASSRHTGNSRNTIYF.

V and J are TRBV18 and TRBJ2-1; TRBD2 aligns across 11 bases. Germline values: CDR1 KGHSH, CDR2 LQKENI. With 3 bases clipped from V and 2 bases from J, the junction kept 6 bases outside the gene matches. This CDR3 is 17 amino acids long. As DNA, the CDR3 is TGTGCCAGCTCACCGGGAGATAGCGGGAGGGCCTACAATGAGCAGTTCTTC. This encodes CASSPGDSGRAYNEQFF.

Of note for this clone: The likely explanation is a read error, given a far larger clone one base away. Within the sample, other DNA sequences also encode this same CDR3. The CDR3 DNA follows: TGTGCCTGGAGGGACATGACTGAAGCTTTCTTC. Translated, it gives CAWRDMTEAFF. V is TRBV30 and J is TRBJ1-1; perhaps TRBD1 as D (5 bases). The CDR3 contains 11 residues. CDR1 and CDR2 (germline): GTSNPN, SVGIG (reference sequence).

Details on this clone: Given a far larger clone just one base away, this is likely a sequencing read error. In the same sample, other DNA sequences code for this CDR3. The chain recombines TRBV6-5 with TRBJ2-6; D gene unclear. The CDR3 runs to 14 residues. The V gene lost 4 bases and the J gene lost 7 bases, with 11 bases spanning the gap. Germline loops: CDR1 MNHEY, CDR2 SVGAGI. The CDR3 DNA reads as TGTGCCAGCAGTTCGTTTATCGGTGCCAACGTCCTGACTTTC. It yields the protein CASSSFIGANVLTF.

This clone was found a few times. V usage is TRBV18 and J usage is TRBJ1-3; D is ambiguous. Germline V gene sequence: CDR1 KGHSH, CDR2 LQKENI. Trimming took off 3 bases at V and 0 bases at J, with 9 bases between the two ends. CDR3 size: 15 residues. The CDR3 loop is CASSPADYSGNTIYF. The CDR3 DNA is TGTGCCAGCTCACCGGCAGATTACTCTGGAAACACCATATATTTT.

The CDR3 protein is CASSLSGLAYEQYF. The CDR3 region has the DNA TGTGCCAGCAGCTTATCGGGACTAGCCTACGAGCAGTACTTC. The rearrangement joins TRBV7-3 to TRBJ2-7; the match to TRBD2 covers 8 bases. Germline loops: CDR1 SGHTA, CDR2 FQGTGA. J was trimmed by 2 bases and V by 2 bases; bases with no gene match: 2. This CDR3 comprises 14 residues.

V is TRBV7-9 and J is TRBJ1-3; maybe TRBD1 (6 bases). CDR3 length equals 15 residues. Trimming took 5 bases from V and 5 from J, leaving 16 bases between them. The V gene's germline CDR1 is SEHNR and CDR2 FQNEAQ (reference sequence). CDR3 protein: CASSPRWGPRNTIYF. CDR3 coding DNA: TGTGCCAGCAGCCCACGTTGGGGGCCCAGAAACACCATATATTTT.

The chain employs TRBV27 and TRBJ1-2; TRBD1 might be the D (6 bases). CDR1 and CDR2 from the germline V gene are MNHEY and SMNVEV (reference sequence). This CDR3 has 12 residues. The ends were cut back, 5 bases at V and 4 bases at J, with 8 bases in the middle. CDR3 bases: TGTGCCAGCAGTCCGACAGGCTATGGCTACACCTTC. It encodes CASSPTGYGYTF.

The rearrangement joins TRBV5-1 to TRBJ2-2; D gene ambiguous. The germline gives CDR1 SGHRS, CDR2 YFSETQ. With 2 bases removed from V and 7 bases from J, the gap between germline ends came to 21 bases. This CDR3 contains 17 residues. The CDR3 DNA is TGCGCCAGCAGCTTCGGCAGTAGTTCGAACAGTGGCGGGGAGCTGTTTTTT. This translates into CASSFGSSSNSGGELFF.

This clone was seen a handful of times. The J gene is TRBJ2-2, the V gene TRBV28; unclear D gene. V lost 3 bases, J lost 0 bases, and 11 bases lay in between. Germline-derived CDR1 and CDR2 are MDHEN and SYDVKM. The CDR3 totals 16 residues. CDR3 residues: CASSFYRHPNTGELFF. The CDR3 DNA is TGTGCCAGCAGTTTTTATCGACACCCGAACACCGGGGAGCTGTTTTTT.

This chain links TRBV9 with TRBJ1-6, with TRBD1 matching over 8 bases. The V gene end was trimmed by 7 bases and the J gene end by 7 bases; junction bases not matched to a gene: 10. Per the germline V gene, CDR1 is SGDLS and CDR2 is YYNGEE. This CDR3 comprises 15 residues. The CDR3 DNA follows: TGTGCCAGCTCCCCGGAGCCAGGGGGCAATTCACCCCTCCACTTT. This sequence encodes CASSPEPGGNSPLHF. Full variable domain (remainder filled in from reference TRBV9 and TRBJ1-6): DSGVTQTPKHLITATGQRVTLRCSPRSGDLSVYWYQQSLDQGLQFLIQYYNGEERAKGNILERFSAQQFPDLHSELNLSSLELGDSALYFCASSPEPGGNSPLHFGNGTRLTVT.

V gene TRBV5-4 combines with J gene TRBJ2-3; tentative D call: TRBD2 (5 bases). Germline V gene data show CDR1 as SGHNT and CDR2 as YYREEE (reference sequence). This CDR3 region has 14 residues. Trimming stripped 3 bases from V and 8 bases from J, with 16 bases between. The CDR3 is CASSSGSSEGTQYF. The CDR3 DNA reads TGTGCCAGCAGCTCGGGGTCTTCTGAGGGTACGCAGTATTTT. Complete variable domain (other parts from reference TRBV5-4 and TRBJ2-3): ETGVTQSPTHLIKTRGQQVTLRCSSQSGHNTVSWYQQALGQGPQFIFQYYREEENGRGNFPPRFSGLQFPNYSSELNVNALELDDSALYLCASSSGSSEGTQYFGPGTRLTVL.

This clone has a single count. The chain combines TRBV5-1 with TRBJ2-5; 8 bases agree with TRBD2. This CDR3 contains 17 residues. CDR1 is SGHRS and CDR2 is YFSETQ in the germline V gene. V lost 0 bases and J lost 2; bases outside the gene matches: 9. The CDR3 here is CASSLGYAGGLQETQYF. Here the CDR3 DNA reads TGCGCCAGCAGCTTGGGATACGCGGGAGGACTTCAAGAGACCCAGTACTTC.

This chain joins TRBV9 and TRBJ1-5, with TRBD1 identical over 9 bases. This CDR3 has 15 residues. J was trimmed by 8 bases and V by 2 bases; bases with no gene match: 8. CDR1 and CDR2 from the germline V gene are SGDLS and YYNGEE. CDR3 residues: CASSVGTGGDEPQHF. The CDR3 DNA is TGTGCCAGCAGCGTCGGAACAGGGGGCGACGAGCCCCAGCATTTT. Together with reference TRBV9 and TRBJ1-5, the CDR3 gives the full variable domain: DSGVTQTPKHLITATGQRVTLRCSPRSGDLSVYWYQQSLDQGLQFLIQYYNGEERAKGNILERFSAQQFPDLHSELNLSSLELGDSALYFCASSVGTGGDEPQHFGDGTRLSIL.

The chain has TRBV7-2 and TRBJ1-4; D is ambiguous. Trimming stripped 1 base from V and 6 bases from J, with 9 bases between. The CDR3 runs to 14 residues. The germline gives CDR1 SGHTA, CDR2 FQGNSA. The chain's CDR3 is CASSLVSGDEKLFF. CDR3 bases: TGTGCCAGCAGCTTAGTCTCCGGGGATGAAAAACTGTTTTTT.

The chain recombines TRBV27 with TRBJ2-5, with TRBD1 identical over 12 bases. Trimming took 3 bases from V and 5 from J; bases not matched to a gene: 4. The germline V gene has CDR1 MNHEY and CDR2 SMNVEV (reference sequence). The CDR3 length is 15 residues. The chain's CDR3 is CASSFWDRGLETQYF. CDR3 coding DNA: TGTGCCAGCAGTTTTTGGGACAGGGGGCTGGAGACCCAGTACTTC.

With respect to this clone: A read error is likely here: a far larger clone is one base away. The chain has TRBV29-1 and TRBJ2-5; D is possibly TRBD1 (7 bases). The J call may be mistaken, given a closer DNA end match to TRBJ2-7. There are 12 residues in the CDR3. The germline gives CDR1 SQVTM, CDR2 ANQGSEA. The DNA of the CDR3 is TGCAGCGCGCGGGACAGAACCTACGAGCAGTACTTC. Its protein product is CSARDRTYEQYF.

This clone was seen ten or more times. The genes are TRBV6-5 and TRBJ2-7, with TRBD1 identical over 10 bases. J gave up 6 bases and V 0 bases, and 2 bases lay outside the gene matches. CDR1 MNHEY and CDR2 SVGAGI come from the germline V gene. The CDR3 is 14 residues long. The CDR3 here is CASSYSGDRGEQYF. The CDR3 DNA is TGTGCCAGCAGTTACTCGGGGGACAGGGGCGAGCAGTACTTC.

Note on this clone: Given a much more abundant clone one base away, this may be a read error. The same CDR3 arises from other DNA sequences in this sample as well. The chain is built from TRBV10-1 and TRBJ2-5; D is perhaps TRBD1 (6 bases). The J call is in doubt because the DNA end fits TRBJ2-7 better. Germline CDR1 is WNHNN and CDR2 is SYGVQD (reference sequence). The length of the CDR3 is 12 residues. CDR3 nucleotides: TGCGCCAGCAGTGAAGGGGGCTACGAGCAGTACTTC. This encodes CASSEGGYEQYF.

A word on this clone: The same CDR3 arises from other DNA sequences in this sample as well. The chain uses TRBV20-1 and TRBJ2-7; D is uncertain. V shed 3 bases and J shed 4 bases, with 4 bases lying between them. The CDR3 has 10 residues. Germline CDR1 DFQATT, CDR2 SNEGSKA (reference sequence). CDR3 in amino acids: CSASRYEQYF. For the CDR3, the DNA is TGCAGTGCTAGTAGGTACGAGCAGTACTTC.